Shown below are 9 T cell receptor beta chains from a single sample sequenced in a study of T cell responses to AZD1222 COVID-19 vaccine. Generated by immunoSEQ multiplex PCR, the TCRdb table keeps only in-frame clones and is missing some. The sample has around 170,000 clones, about nine tenths seen once. The sample was peripheral blood, taken on day 0 of AZD1222 vaccination. The receptors here all came from an adult in good health.

The chain is built from TRBV11-3 and TRBJ2-1; D perhaps matches TRBD1 (5 bases). CDR1 SGHNT and CDR2 YENEEA come from the germline V gene. V gave up 5 bases and J gave up 10 bases, with 12 bases separating them. This CDR3 contains 12 residues. The CDR3 nucleotides read TGTGCCAGCAGCGCACAGGCCTTAGAGCAGTTCTTC. It specifies CASSAQALEQFF. The whole variable domain, remainder taken from reference TRBV11-3 and TRBJ2-1, is EAGVVQSPRYKIIEKKQPVAFWCNPISGHNTLYWYLQNLGQGPELLIRYENEEAVDDSQLPKDRFSAERLKGVDSTLKIQPAELGDSAVYLCASSAQALEQFFGPGTRLTVL.

This sequence joins TRBV2 and TRBJ1-5; D gene uncertain. V was clipped by 4 bases and J by 4 bases, with 14 bases between them. Germline V gene data show CDR1 as SNHLY and CDR2 as FYNNEI. The CDR3 runs 15 residues. The CDR3 nucleotides read TGTGCCAGCAGTGCGTTGCCGACTGATAATCAGCCCCAGCATTTT. Its translation is CASSALPTDNQPQHF.

J is TRBJ1-2 and V is TRBV7-9, with TRBD1 as a possible D gene (5 bases). The CDR3 consists of 14 residues. The germline gives CDR1 SEHNR, CDR2 FQNEAQ (reference sequence). V lost 5 bases, J lost 3 bases, and 13 bases lay in between. The CDR3 reads CASSLGVEDYGYTF. As DNA, the CDR3 is TGTGCCAGCAGCCTAGGGGTGGAGGACTATGGCTACACCTTC.

The chain employs TRBV30 and TRBJ1-3, with 8 positions matching TRBD1. The CDR3 sequence is 12 residues long. The V gene end was trimmed by 7 bases and the J gene end by 10 bases; junction bases not matched to a gene: 9. Germline CDR1 GTSNPN, CDR2 SVGIG (reference sequence). Here the CDR3 reads CAFKTGGGTIYF. In nucleotides, the CDR3 is TGTGCCTTCAAAACAGGGGGTGGTACCATATATTTT.

The chain uses TRBV6-5 and TRBJ1-6, with 8 bases lining up with TRBD1. V shed 6 bases, J shed 10 bases, and the junction held 11 bases outside the gene matches. The CDR3 runs 15 residues. Germline V gene lookup returns CDR1 MNHEY and CDR2 SVGAGI. This CDR3 is CASRTNGQGFSPLHF. The CDR3 DNA sequence: TGTGCCAGCAGAACAAACGGACAGGGCTTCTCACCCCTCCACTTT.

This clone has just one count. V and J are TRBV5-6 and TRBJ1-3, with D unclear. V was trimmed by 7 bases and J by 0 bases, leaving 8 bases between them. CDR3 length: 13 amino acids. Germline-derived CDR1 and CDR2 are SGHDT and YYEEEE. The CDR3 DNA follows: TGTGCCAGCCGTGGGGACTCTGGAAACACCATATATTTT. It specifies CASRGDSGNTIYF.

The chain uses TRBV3-1 (or the pseudogene TRBV3-2) and TRBJ1-1; D is uncertain. Germline CDR1 reads LGHDT; CDR2 reads YNNKEL (reference sequence). The CDR3 runs to 14 residues. V was trimmed by 0 bases and J by 0 bases, leaving 5 bases between them. DNA for the CDR3: TGTGCCAGCAGCCAAGATCGGGTGAACACTGAAGCTTTCTTT. This gives the protein CASSQDRVNTEAFF.

This chain uses TRBV6-9 with TRBJ2-7; the D gene is possibly TRBD2 (7 bases). The CDR3 is 17 amino acids. Germline lookup yields CDR1 MNHGY and CDR2 SVAAGI. Trimming left V 7 bases short and J 7 bases short, with 29 bases between. The chain's CDR3 is CASTESRSAGAPREQYF. The CDR3 nucleotides read TGTGCCAGCACCGAATCTAGGTCGGCGGGGGCTCCAAGGGAGCAGTACTTC.

The V call is TRBV4-3, the J call TRBJ1-5, with D possibly TRBD1 on 6 matching bases. CDR3 size: 15 residues. Germline CDR1 and CDR2: LGHNA and YSLEER. Trimming removed 0 bases from V and 7 bases from J, with 13 bases in between. CDR3 nucleotides: TGCGCCAGCAGCCAAGATAGGGAGGGACAACAGCCCCAGCATTTT. This gives the protein CASSQDREGQQPQHF.